This entry features one T cell receptor beta chain sequence. Which antigen it targets is not known. Per-base quality was not reported, and no clone a single base away is much larger than it. The CDR3 regions of human TCRbeta chains were analyzed by immunosequencing. Per the original workflow: Repertoire TCRs were matched against a reference library of SARS-CoV-2-specific TCRs generated with the MIRA antigen-specificity platform. Breadth meant the fraction of unique TCRs that were SARS-CoV-2-associated, whereas depth meant the fraction of total T cells that were SARS-CoV-2-associated. Using the MIRA data, each spike-specific TCR was mapped to the spike region that the TCR reacts to and placed in a CD4 or CD8 class. Log10-transformed breadth and depth values were compared by one-way ANOVA with Sidak's multiple comparisons tests. TCRdb took this table from immuneACCESS and kept in-frame rearrangements with V and J called. Such tables lack part of the clones; where checked against another copy, unresolved V genes explain under half of the gap, and the rest is unexplained. V and J calls and clone size are copied from that table; D and trimming were computed from the DNA. Here the sample has about 100,000 clones; around 90% occur a single time. Less than 4% of the sample goes to the ten largest clones.

The data belong to a study of T cell responses to AZD1222 COVID-19 vaccine (dated by TCRdb to about 2021). About the full investigation: TCR sequencing was performed for 230 to 250 trial participants, of whom around 200 were given two doses of AZD1222 and some 26 were given two doses of MenACWY control vaccine. Trial participants were enrolled by age into 18-55, 56-69 and 70-plus year subgroups, with 148, 28 and 57 TCR-sequenced participants respectively.

The sample's time point label is to be understood as: baseline before first vaccination. The treatment or condition tag for this specimen amounts to: meningococcal conjugate vaccine given as trial control. The vaccinee samples were drawn from two UK trials, COV001 and COV002, one of which was a single-blind randomized controlled phase 2/3 trial testing AZD1222 (ChAdOx1 nCoV-19) in healthy adults. Trial participant PBMC samples were collected at day 0 and day 28 after the second dose for TCRbeta chain sequencing. Study-level results and caveats: Participants were mostly white British and included more females than males, and it was suggested by the authors that clonal diversity may have been underestimated. In the small 56-69-year group, the increase in depth fell short of significance, most likely because of low power. Reportedly, almost half of the unique spike-specific TCRs recognized epitopes lying outside the regions that are mutated in the B.1.351 and B.1.1.7 variants. CD4 TCRs associated with the vaccine covered the entire spike protein, and the dominant responses were in regions 160-218 and 743-854. Only a handful of AZD1222 recipients were SARS-CoV-2 seropositive at baseline, limiting conclusions about previously exposed vaccinees. Spike-specific TCR breadth and depth rose significantly after two AZD1222 doses compared with day 0 and with MenACWY recipients. Because no day 14 peak-response samples were available, the repertoires could be characterized only after the peak T cell response.

V is cut back by 4 bases and J by 1 base, with 3 bases in the junction unmatched. Taken from the germline V gene, the CDR1 and CDR2 loops are KGHSH and LQKENI. The CDR3, cysteine through phenylalanine, is 14 amino acids long. Only the CDR3 part of the read is kept: 42 bases, read in frame from the first base. This sequence was found in an adult in good health. The sample here was peripheral blood, taken on day 0 of MenACWY control vaccination. The chain is assembled from TRBV18 and TRBJ1-1; TRBD1 matches 7 bases in the middle. Here is the DNA: TGTGCCAGCTCACAACAGGGGAGGAACACTGAAGCTTTCTTT. Translated, this gives CASSQQGRNTEAFF.